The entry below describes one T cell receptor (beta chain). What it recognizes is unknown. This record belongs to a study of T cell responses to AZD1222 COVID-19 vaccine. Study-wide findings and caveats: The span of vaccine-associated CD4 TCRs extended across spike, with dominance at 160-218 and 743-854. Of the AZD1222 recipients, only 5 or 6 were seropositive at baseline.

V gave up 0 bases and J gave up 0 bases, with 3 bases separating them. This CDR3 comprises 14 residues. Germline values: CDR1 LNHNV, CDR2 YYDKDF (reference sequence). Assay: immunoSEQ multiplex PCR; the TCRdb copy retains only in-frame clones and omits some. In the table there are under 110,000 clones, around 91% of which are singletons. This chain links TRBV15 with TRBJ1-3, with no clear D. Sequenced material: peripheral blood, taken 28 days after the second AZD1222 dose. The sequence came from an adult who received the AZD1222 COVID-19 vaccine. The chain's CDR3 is CATSRDSSGNTIYF. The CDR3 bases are TGTGCCACCAGCAGAGACTCCTCTGGAAACACCATATATTTT. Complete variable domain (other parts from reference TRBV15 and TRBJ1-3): DAMVIQNPRYQVTQFGKPVTLSCSQTLNHNVMYWYQQKSSQAPKLLFHYYDKDFNNEADTPDNFQSRRPNTSFCFLDIRSPGLGDTAMYLCATSRDSSGNTIYFGEGSWLTVV.